The next 13 T cell receptor beta chains were all read from a single sample in a study of blood T cell repertoires in COVID-19. Only in-frame clones appear in the TCRdb table, and some are missing; sequencing was by immunoSEQ multiplex PCR. The table records some 510,000 clones, more than 75% of them present only once. Sequencing was performed on PBMCs or T cells enriched from blood (not recorded which). These receptors came from a middle-aged woman who had recovered from COVID-19.

The V and J genes are TRBV10-1 and TRBJ2-3, with no clear D. The CDR3 length is 13 residues. Germline values: CDR1 WNHNN, CDR2 SYGVQD (reference sequence). V was pared by 5 bases and J by 0 bases, with 6 bases between. The CDR3 spells CASSPSSTDTQYF. The CDR3 DNA is TGCGCCAGCAGTCCTAGTAGCACAGATACGCAGTATTTT.

The CDR3: CSVEEGFRGQGSWSYGYTF. The CDR3 coding sequence is TGCAGCGTTGAAGAAGGTTTTAGGGGACAGGGTAGCTGGTCCTATGGCTACACCTTC. The V gene is TRBV29-1, the J gene TRBJ1-2; the match to TRBD1 covers 9 bases. Germline V lookup: CDR1 SQVTM, CDR2 ANQGSEA. CDR3 length: 19 residues. V gave up 0 bases and J gave up 4 bases; unmatched junction bases: 18.

The chain recombines TRBV11-2 with TRBJ2-7, with 7 bases identical to TRBD1. V gave up 3 bases and J gave up 3 bases; unmatched junction bases: 5. This CDR3 is built from 14 residues. CDR1 is SGHAT, CDR2 FQNNGV, per germline. CDR3 amino acids: CASSFTGDGYEQYF. CDR3 nucleotide sequence: TGTGCCAGCAGCTTTACAGGGGATGGCTACGAGCAGTACTTC.

V usage is TRBV7-6 and J usage is TRBJ1-4; no definite D call. CDR1 and CDR2 from the germline V gene are SGHVS and FNYEAQ. V was pared by 5 bases and J by 3 bases, with 13 bases between. The CDR3 is 15 amino acids. The CDR3 sequence: CASSLLTSSNEKLFF. The CDR3 coding sequence is TGTGCCAGCAGCCTACTGACTTCTTCTAATGAAAAACTGTTTTTT.

The V call is TRBV12-5, the J call TRBJ2-1; 12 nucleotides align to TRBD2. After removal of 6 bases from V and 8 bases from J, the junction contained 11 bases not matched to a gene. The CDR3 spans 16 residues. The V gene's germline CDR1 is LGHNT and CDR2 FRNRAP. CDR3 sequence reads: CASGRRLAGALYEQFF. The DNA of the CDR3 is TGTGCTAGTGGCCGAAGACTAGCGGGAGCCCTGTATGAGCAGTTCTTC.

The chain employs TRBV12-3 or TRBV12-4 and TRBJ1-4, with D possibly TRBD1 on 5 matching bases. CDR3 length: 12 residues. V shed 6 bases and J shed 8 bases, with 10 bases lying between them. CDR3 nucleotide sequence: TGTGCCAGCAGCCCAGACAGAGAAAAACTGTTTTTT. This sequence encodes CASSPDREKLFF.

The V call is TRBV11-3, the J call TRBJ1-2, with a tentative D call TRBD1 (6 bases). Germline CDR1 SGHNT, CDR2 YENEEA. The ends were cut back, 5 bases at V and 1 base at J, with 26 bases in the middle. The CDR3 sequence is 19 residues long. DNA for the CDR3: TGTGCCAGCAGCCCTCGCAGGGGTAGGACAGAGGAGCATAACTATGGCTACACCTTC. Its translation is CASSPRRGRTEEHNYGYTF.

A few counts support this clone. The rearrangement joins TRBV5-1 to TRBJ2-1; no firm D call. Germline CDR1 and CDR2: SGHRS and YFSETQ. This CDR3 has 16 amino acids. Trimming removed 2 bases from V and 2 bases from J, with 14 bases in between. CDR3 in amino acids: CASSFTLGSAYNEQFF. DNA for the CDR3: TGCGCCAGCAGCTTTACCCTAGGTTCTGCCTACAATGAGCAGTTCTTC. Together with reference TRBV5-1 and TRBJ2-1, the CDR3 gives the full variable domain: KAGVTQTPRYLIKTRGQQVTLSCSPISGHRSVSWYQQTPGQGLQFLFEYFSETQRNKGNFPGRFSGRQFSNSRSEMNVSTLELGDSALYLCASSFTLGSAYNEQFFGPGTRLTVL.

V usage is TRBV6-5 and J usage is TRBJ2-2; D remains unclear. The CDR3 covers 13 residues. Per germline, CDR1 MNHEY and CDR2 SVGAGI. V lost 2 bases to trimming and J lost 6 bases, with 7 bases between them. CDR3 coding DNA: TGTGCCAGCAGTTACCGCGTGGCCGGGGAGCTGTTTTTT. Protein product: CASSYRVAGELFF.

V gene TRBV3-1 (or the pseudogene TRBV3-2) combines with J gene TRBJ2-1; a possible D gene is TRBD2 (7 bases). The germline gives CDR1 LGHDT, CDR2 YNNKEL (reference sequence). V lost 4 bases and J lost 9, with 19 bases in between. This CDR3 region has 15 residues. CDR3 DNA: TGTGCCAGCAGCCCCCACCATAGGGGGGAGGGTGAGCAGTTCTTC. Amino acids: CASSPHHRGEGEQFF.

The chain carries TRBV3-1 (or the pseudogene TRBV3-2) and TRBJ2-1, with a possible D match to TRBD2 (7 bases). The V gene lost 3 bases and the J gene lost 8 bases, with 14 bases spanning the gap. This CDR3 comprises 14 residues. CDR1 and CDR2 from the germline V gene are LGHDT and YNNKEL (reference sequence). Here the CDR3 DNA reads TGTGCCAGCAGCCAGCAGGGGAGGGTTGATGAGCAGTTCTTC. Protein: CASSQQGRVDEQFF.

There are a few counts of this clone. This CDR3 is CAWRLGTANSPLHF. In DNA, the CDR3 is TGTGCCTGGAGGTTGGGGACAGCAAATTCACCCCTCCACTTT. The J gene is TRBJ1-6, the V gene TRBV30, with 7 bases lining up with TRBD1. Per germline, CDR1 GTSNPN and CDR2 SVGIG (reference sequence). V shed 3 bases, J shed 7 bases, and the junction held 6 bases outside the gene matches. CDR3 length: 14 residues.

V usage is TRBV5-6 and J usage is TRBJ1-2, with TRBD1 as a possible D gene (6 bases). The V gene's germline CDR1 is SGHDT and CDR2 YYEEEE. The CDR3 spans 15 residues. Trimming pared 4 bases from V and 1 base from J, leaving 14 bases between. CDR3 nucleotides: TGTGCCAGCAGCCTCGGGACAACTCGTAACTATGGCTACACCTTC. Protein: CASSLGTTRNYGYTF.